These T cell receptor beta chains were read from a single sample in a study of blood T cell repertoires in COVID-19. TCRdb's table, derived via immunoSEQ multiplex PCR, lists solely in-frame clones and lacks some. This repertoire shows over 100,000 clones, roughly 80% found once; its top ten account for approximately 4.2%. The specimen was peripheral blood. The receptor set was obtained from a human donor in a cohort sampled during active or convalescent COVID-19. Each CDR3 is given with its conserved first and last residue. Rows may omit the clone size; those that give it use once, few, many or a size class.

clone_size j_call v_call cdr3_aa
- TRBJ1-2 TRBV19 CASSIYRDGYTF
- TRBJ1-4 TRBV2 CASSRIQGATNEKLFF
- TRBJ1-1 TRBV7-2 CASRNTGVTEAFF
- TRBJ2-7 TRBV11-2 CASSFGAGLYEQYF
- TRBJ2-5 TRBV9 CASSVGRVETQYF
few TRBJ2-7 TRBV10-3 CAISRTSGSSYEQYF
- TRBJ2-7 TRBV28 CASSFLGSYEQYF
- TRBJ2-5 TRBV20-1 CSASLARRETQYF
once TRBJ1-2 TRBV29-1 CSVRGGLYGYTF
- TRBJ1-2 TRBV7-2 CASSLVSPKRFHTF
- TRBJ2-7 TRBV7-9 CASSVQGNSYEQYF
- TRBJ2-7 TRBV6-5 CASRGQGSSMGEQYF
- TRBJ2-2 TRBV9 CASSVVGSGTTGELFF
- TRBJ1-5 TRBV7-8 CASSWTGPGPQHF
- TRBJ1-1 TRBV11-2 CASSSFGWAGNTEAFF
- TRBJ2-1 TRBV4-3 CASSPGQFREQFF
- TRBJ2-5 TRBV19 CASSIHLRGPQETQYF
once TRBJ2-3 TRBV5-1 CASSLGQGVDTQYF
- TRBJ1-2 TRBV2 CASSVERQGYGYTF
- TRBJ1-2 TRBV28 CASSIPGQYYGYTF
- TRBJ2-6 TRBV30 CAWSVLGFGANVLTF
- TRBJ1-2 TRBV6-2/TRBV6-3 CASSYSNYGGSYGYTF
- TRBJ2-4 TRBV20-1 CSASRQGKYIQYF
few TRBJ1-2 TRBV5-4 CASSLIQGLGGYTF
- TRBJ1-4 TRBV11-2 CASSLGTGAWDEKLFF
- TRBJ1-4 TRBV7-8 CASALRGYANEKLFF
- TRBJ2-5 TRBV6-5 CASSYSRLQETQYF
- TRBJ2-2 TRBV18 CASSSDRNTGELFF
- TRBJ1-1 TRBV30 CAWSPRDTEAFF
- TRBJ2-3 TRBV5-1 CASSLHWGGTDTQYF
- TRBJ2-7 TRBV24-1 CATSETGGHEQYF
- TRBJ1-4 TRBV7-2 CASSVSPGQARAKLFF
- TRBJ1-2 TRBV20-1 CRTRPFVYTF
- TRBJ2-1 TRBV24-1 CATSEGGGGDYNEQFF
- TRBJ2-7 TRBV7-6 CASSRQALSWVGIEQYF
- TRBJ2-1 TRBV27 CASSQSGRGEQFF
- TRBJ2-7 TRBV19 CASSNAGPSYEQYF
- TRBJ1-2 TRBV19 CASSPRTGNYGYTF
- TRBJ1-5 TRBV7-9 CASSLGYSNQPQHF
- TRBJ2-7 TRBV5-4 CASSPPDTTYEQYF
- TRBJ2-1 TRBV29-1 CSVAGLAGGPSQNEQFF
- TRBJ1-2 TRBV19 CASSIGFGFLDRNYGYTF
- TRBJ1-1 TRBV29-1 CSARQGLNTEAFF
few TRBJ1-1 TRBV7-9 CASSLGYSDRSNKAFF
few TRBJ2-1 TRBV6-5 CASSYSGGVSYNEQFF
once TRBJ2-5 TRBV25-1 CASSEYGTGKTQYF
- TRBJ1-1 TRBV6-5 CASSYEGGTEAFF
- TRBJ2-1 TRBV30 CAWSGASGSIREQFF
few TRBJ2-7 TRBV11-2 CASSLQENVNEQYF
- TRBJ2-3 TRBV5-1 CASRPGLAGAGDTQYF
few TRBJ2-1 TRBV7-9 CASSPILNEQFF
- TRBJ1-4 TRBV10-3 CAISVGGATNEKLFF
- TRBJ1-5 TRBV6-2/TRBV6-3 CASSYSRGGQGSNQPQHF
once TRBJ2-6 TRBV2 CAIQGSIGANVLTF
- TRBJ2-5 TRBV7-9 CASSLGIGQETQYF
- TRBJ2-5 TRBV7-9 CASSLAGTGGETQYF
- TRBJ2-7 TRBV10-3 CAISDSGTGVSYEQYF
- TRBJ2-3 TRBV6-5 CASSPRGGSTDTQYF
- TRBJ2-3 TRBV7-6 CASSFEAGSPTDTQYF
once TRBJ2-5 TRBV4-2 CASSQDGKTGRETQYF